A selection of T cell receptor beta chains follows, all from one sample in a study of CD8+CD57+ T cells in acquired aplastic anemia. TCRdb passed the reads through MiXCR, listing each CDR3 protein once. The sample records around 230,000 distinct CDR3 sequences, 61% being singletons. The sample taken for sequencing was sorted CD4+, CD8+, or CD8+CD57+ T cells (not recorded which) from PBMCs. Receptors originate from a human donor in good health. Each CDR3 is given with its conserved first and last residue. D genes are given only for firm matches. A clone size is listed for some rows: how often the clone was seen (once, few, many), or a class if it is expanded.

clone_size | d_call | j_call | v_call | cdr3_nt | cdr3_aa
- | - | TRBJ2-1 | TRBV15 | TGTGCCACCAGTGAAGCCGAGGGGGGGTCCTACAATGAGCAGTTCTTC | CATSEAEGGSYNEQFF
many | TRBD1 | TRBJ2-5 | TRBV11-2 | TGTGCCAGCAGCCTCGGGACAGGCTATCAAGAGACCCAGTACTTC | CASSLGTGYQETQYF
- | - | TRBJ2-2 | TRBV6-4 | TGTGCCAGCAGTGATAACAGTCACACCGGGGAGCTGTTTTTT | CASSDNSHTGELFF
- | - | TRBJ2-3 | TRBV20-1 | TGCAGTGCCGTCCTGGGTCCTAGCACAGATACGCAGTATTTT | CSAVLGPSTDTQYF
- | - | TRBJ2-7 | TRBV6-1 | TGTGCCAGCAGTGAAGTCCGTGGCCACGAGCAGTACTTC | CASSEVRGHEQYF
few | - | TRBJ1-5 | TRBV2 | TGTGCCAGCAGCGCCCGGGCGGCTGGGCGGCAGCCCCAGCATTTT | CASSARAAGRQPQHF
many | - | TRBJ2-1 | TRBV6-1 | TGTGCCAGCAGTGACGTTGGCTCCTACAATGAGCAGTTCTTC | CASSDVGSYNEQFF
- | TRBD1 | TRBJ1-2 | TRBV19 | TGTGCCAGTAGTATGGTGGCAGGGGGCGCTCAGGGCTACACCTTC | CASSMVAGGAQGYTF
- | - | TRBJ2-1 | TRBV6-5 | TGTGCCAGCAGCCCCGGGGAGCGGTGGGGGGTTGAGCAGTTCTTC | CASSPGERWGVEQFF
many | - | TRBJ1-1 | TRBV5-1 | TGCGCCAGCAGTCCTACTGGCCCGGTTGGCACTGAAGCTTTCTTT | CASSPTGPVGTEAFF
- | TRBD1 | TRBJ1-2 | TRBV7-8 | TGTGCCAGCAGTCTAGGGGACAGGGGCGGCGGCTATGGCTACACCTTC | CASSLGDRGGGYGYTF
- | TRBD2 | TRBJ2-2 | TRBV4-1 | TGCGCCAGCAGCCAAGAAGCGGGGGGGACCGGGGAGCTGTTTTTT | CASSQEAGGTGELFF
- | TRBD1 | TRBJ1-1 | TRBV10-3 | TGTGCCATCAGACGGGACAGCGACCTAGAAGCTTTCTTT | CAIRRDSDLEAFF
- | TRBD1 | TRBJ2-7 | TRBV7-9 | TGTGCCAGCAGCGACCGGGACAGGGGACGCGAGCAGTACTTC | CASSDRDRGREQYF
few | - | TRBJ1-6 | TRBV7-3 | - | CASSFYICSTGGKDNSPLHF
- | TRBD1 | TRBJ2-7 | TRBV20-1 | TGCAGTGCTAGCCCCCGGACAGGGAACCACGGGCAGTACTTC | CSASPRTGNHGQYF
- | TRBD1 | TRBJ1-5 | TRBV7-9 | TGTGCCAGCAGCACTACAGGGGTAGCCCTCCGGGCCCAGCATTTT | CASSTTGVALRAQHF
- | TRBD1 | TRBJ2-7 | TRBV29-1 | TGCAGCGTTGGAACCATCGACAGGGCTTACTACGAGCAGTACTTC | CSVGTIDRAYYEQYF
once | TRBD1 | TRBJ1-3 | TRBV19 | TGTGCCAGTAGCCGACCGGGACAGCCCTTCTCTGGAAACACCATATATTTT | CASSRPGQPFSGNTIYF
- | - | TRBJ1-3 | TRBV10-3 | TGTGCCATCACGGCACTCACCCACTCTGGAAACACCATATATTTT | CAITALTHSGNTIYF